The clone carrying this T cell receptor (beta chain) was observed a handful of times. The antigen is unknown. The data were obtained in a study of CD8+ T cells in alopecia areata. Investigators isolated RNA and reverse transcribed it into cDNA to act as the sequencing template. Only in-frame clones appear in the TCRdb table, and some are missing; sequencing was by immunoSEQ multiplex PCR. Here the sample spans 65,000 to 95,000 clones, about 51% being singletons. The study, taken as a whole, reports: Scalp sample data also include resident alphabeta T cells from normal skin.

The material sequenced was NKG2D-high CD8+ T cells sorted from blood. The source of this sequence is a human donor with alopecia areata.

The CDR3 loop is CASSQDRWSVGTKETQYF. The CDR3 DNA is TGCGCCAGCAGCCAAGATCGGTGGAGCGTTGGGACCAAAGAGACCCAGTACTTC. The chain combines TRBV4-1 with TRBJ2-5; the D call may be TRBD1 or TRBD2 (5 bases each). Germline values: CDR1 MGHRA, CDR2 YSYEKL. The CDR3 runs to 18 residues. V lost 0 bases and J 3 bases, leaving 20 bases between the germline ends.